This paragraph reports one T cell receptor (beta chain). Antigen specificity is unknown. The data belong to a study of OX40 agonist ivuxolimab in advanced cancers. At the level of the study: An agonistic human IgG2 monoclonal antibody against OX40 (CD134) was given.

The germline V gene has CDR1 LNHDA and CDR2 SQIVND (reference sequence). The CDR3 contains 14 residues. Deletions cut 3 bases from V and 0 bases from J, with 8 bases between. Broader study findings: The study did not work out the antigen specificity of the expanded peripheral T cells. CD4+ and CD8+ T cells in blood underwent clonal expansion by week 6 at 0.1 to 3.0 mg/kg. CD8+ T cells were the subset that, on average, had more expanded clones than CD4+.

Some clones are missing from TCRdb's copy, which holds only in-frame ones; the method was immunoSEQ multiplex PCR. The table shows approximately 98,000 clones, with around 93% occurring only once. This receptor was identified in an adult with an advanced solid tumor such as melanoma, head and neck, liver or kidney cancer. This specimen consisted of CD4+ or CD8+ T cells sorted from blood, obtained in a trial of the OX40 agonist ivuxolimab. The chain combines TRBV19 with TRBJ1-1; D uncertain. The CDR3 DNA reads TGTGCCAGTAGTATCTTGGGGATGAACACTGAAGCTTTCTTT. It codes for CASSILGMNTEAFF.